A single sample is the source of the 9 T cell receptor beta chains below, sequenced in a study of blood T cell repertoires in COVID-19 (dated by TCRdb to about 2020). The library was prepared using the immunoSEQ multiplex PCR assay. TCRdb obtained this table from immuneACCESS and retained in-frame rearrangements with V and J assigned. These tables miss some clones; where compared with another copy, unresolved V genes account for less than half of the shortfall, and the remainder is unexplained. Across this sample there are a few thousand clones, with about 88% seen only once. Jointly, the top ten make up about 2.9% of the sample. Sequenced material: peripheral blood. Every receptor here comes from a woman aged 80 or older with acute or convalescent COVID-19.

The gene calls are TRBV5-4 and TRBJ1-4; the D gene is possibly TRBD1 (6 bases). The V end was cut by 1 base, the J end by 7 bases, with 14 bases between. This CDR3 has 15 amino acids. Germline-derived CDR1 and CDR2 are SGHNT and YYREEE (reference sequence). CDR3 sequence (DNA): TGTGCCAGCAGCTTGTCCGGGACACTGAGTGAAAAACTGTTTTTT. Protein sequence: CASSLSGTLSEKLFF.

The V gene is TRBV18, the J gene TRBJ1-1, with a possible D match to TRBD1 (5 bases). The CDR3 sequence is 17 residues long. V lost 5 bases, J lost 1 base, and 20 bases lay in between. In germline, CDR1 is KGHSH, CDR2 LQKENI. The CDR3 sequence is CASSSYVGGLGNTEAFF. In DNA, the CDR3 is TGTGCCAGCTCATCTTACGTCGGGGGATTGGGGAACACTGAAGCTTTCTTT.

This chain links TRBV5-1 with TRBJ2-5, with TRBD2 identical over 8 bases. CDR1 is SGHRS and CDR2 is YFSETQ in the germline V gene. V dropped 5 bases and J dropped 11; count of bases not matched to a gene: 14. CDR3 length: 14 amino acids. The CDR3 coding sequence is TGCGCCAGCAGGACCTGGATTAGCGGGGCCCCGCAGTACTTC. As protein: CASRTWISGAPQYF. Full variable domain (remainder filled in from reference TRBV5-1 and TRBJ2-5): KAGVTQTPRYLIKTRGQQVTLSCSPISGHRSVSWYQQTPGQGLQFLFEYFSETQRNKGNFPGRFSGRQFSNSRSEMNVSTLELGDSALYLCASRTWISGAPQYFGPGTRLLVL.

This chain joins TRBV5-1 and TRBJ1-2, with 11 bases matching TRBD1. Germline values: CDR1 SGHRS, CDR2 YFSETQ. This CDR3 is built from 14 residues. The V segment lost 4 bases and the J segment 5 bases; nucleotides outside the gene matches: 4. CDR3 DNA: TGCGCCAGCAGCCCGGGGACAGGGGGGTATGGCTACACCTTC. Translation gives CASSPGTGGYGYTF.

Details on this clone: Other DNA variants within this sample encode the same CDR3. This chain joins TRBV7-2 and TRBJ2-5; 9 bases line up with TRBD2. The CDR3 is 13 residues long. CDR1 is SGHTA, CDR2 FQGNSA, per germline. Trimming took 5 bases from V and 3 from J; bases not matched to a gene: 1. The CDR3 loop is CASSRGGEETQYF. In nucleotides, the CDR3 is TGTGCCAGCAGCCGCGGGGGGGAAGAGACCCAGTACTTC.

In its sample, this clone was seen a few times. This CDR3 is CASSLGATLYEQYF. The CDR3 bases are TGTGCCAGCAGCTTGGGGGCCACGCTCTACGAGCAGTACTTC. V gene TRBV11-2 combines with J gene TRBJ2-7, with a weak D call TRBD1 (6 bases). The CDR3 extends over 14 amino acids. V was trimmed by 3 bases and J by 3 bases, leaving 12 bases between them. Germline V gives CDR1 SGHAT, CDR2 FQNNGV.

DNA of the CDR3: TGTGCCACGCAGGGGGGAGAAAGAGACACTGAAGCTTTCTTT. Translating gives CATQGGERDTEAFF. The chain carries TRBV6-5 and TRBJ1-1, with TRBD1 identical over 7 bases. Trimming took 10 bases from V and 3 from J; bases not matched to a gene: 11. In germline, CDR1 is MNHEY, CDR2 SVGAGI. The CDR3 consists of 14 residues.

The rearrangement links TRBV9 to TRBJ2-7; 9 bases align to TRBD1. Germline trimming cut 0 bases from V and 5 bases from J; bases unmatched to any gene: 6. This CDR3 has 15 residues. Per germline, CDR1 SGDLS and CDR2 YYNGEE. In DNA, the CDR3 is TGTGCCAGCAGCGTAGGCCGGACAGGGGAAGACGAGCAGTACTTC. It yields the protein CASSVGRTGEDEQYF.

This CDR3 is CASSRGTSGGQETQYF. The CDR3 DNA reads TGTGCCAGCAGCCGTGGGACTAGCGGGGGCCAAGAGACCCAGTACTTC. The gene calls are TRBV5-5 and TRBJ2-5; 14 nucleotides match TRBD2. The trim removed 4 bases at V and 1 base at J, leaving 3 bases unmatched. The CDR3 runs 16 residues. The germline V gene encodes CDR1 SGHKS and CDR2 YYEKEE (reference sequence).